This is a list of T cell receptor beta chains from one sample in a study of cytomegalovirus exposure and HLA in healthy donors. Method: immunoSEQ multiplex PCR; TCRdb's copy keeps in-frame clones and lacks some. Of more than 90,000 clones listed, around 82% are singletons. The sequenced material came from PBMCs. All receptors derive from a woman aged 60-75 years in good health and CMV-seronegative. Each CDR3 is given with its conserved first and last residue. Each record gives: V gene, CDR3 length, J gene, CDR3 protein.

v_gene: TRBV6-1
len: 16
j_gene: TRBJ2-7
CDR3aa: CASSEASKGQGTEQYF

v_gene: TRBV9
len: 16
j_gene: TRBJ2-7
CDR3aa: CASSVEGQTPLYEQYF

v_gene: TRBV15
len: 13
j_gene: TRBJ2-1
CDR3aa: CATSSGSYNEQFF

v_gene: TRBV5-1
len: 14
j_gene: TRBJ1-6
CDR3aa: CASGVQGRESPLHF

v_gene: TRBV7-9
len: 13
j_gene: TRBJ1-2
CDR3aa: CASSLGQGGGYTF

v_gene: TRBV19
len: 14
j_gene: TRBJ1-5
CDR3aa: CASSFRTGNQPQHF

v_gene: TRBV4-1
len: 13
j_gene: TRBJ1-5
CDR3aa: CASSHSGNQPQHF

v_gene: TRBV13
len: 15
j_gene: TRBJ1-1
CDR3aa: CASSPGGAVNTEAFF

v_gene: TRBV27
len: 15
j_gene: TRBJ2-2
CDR3aa: CASSFQGRNTGELFF

v_gene: TRBV7-2
len: 12
j_gene: TRBJ1-5
CDR3aa: CASSPSSQPQHF

v_gene: TRBV27
len: 12
j_gene: TRBJ1-2
CDR3aa: CASRTGGAGYTF

v_gene: TRBV6-5
len: 16
j_gene: TRBJ2-6
CDR3aa: CASSSYRDSGANVLTF

v_gene: TRBV4-1
len: 15
j_gene: -
CDR3aa: CASSQASGGPYEQYF

v_gene: TRBV2
len: 14
j_gene: TRBJ1-1
CDR3aa: CASSERLGNSEAFF

v_gene: TRBV25-1
len: 13
j_gene: TRBJ2-7
CDR3aa: CASRSGGSYEQYF

v_gene: TRBV9
len: 15
j_gene: TRBJ2-1
CDR3aa: CASSVAGATYNEQFF

v_gene: TRBV14
len: 16
j_gene: TRBJ2-3
CDR3aa: CASSRTLALPTDTQYF

v_gene: TRBV7-2
len: 13
j_gene: TRBJ1-2
CDR3aa: CASSLDRRGGYTF

v_gene: TRBV7-8
len: 14
j_gene: TRBJ2-4
CDR3aa: CASSLAVKGGGQYF

v_gene: TRBV6-6
len: 13
j_gene: TRBJ1-5
CDR3aa: CASRTRGLEPQHF

v_gene: TRBV27
len: 19
j_gene: TRBJ1-5
CDR3aa: CASSRTTNQGTPADQPQHF

v_gene: TRBV27
len: 16
j_gene: TRBJ2-7
CDR3aa: CASSLSRTGISYEQYF

v_gene: TRBV6-4
len: 19
j_gene: TRBJ2-1
CDR3aa: CASSEDPTTYGRGYNEQFF

v_gene: TRBV30
len: 12
j_gene: TRBJ2-5
CDR3aa: CAWWGLAGSLDF

v_gene: TRBV28
len: 16
j_gene: TRBJ2-2
CDR3aa: CASSFIVAGVAGELFF

v_gene: TRBV14
len: 14
j_gene: TRBJ2-7
CDR3aa: CASSHGGRGLEQYF

v_gene: TRBV2
len: 17
j_gene: TRBJ2-6
CDR3aa: CASTSDRRNSGANVLTF

v_gene: TRBV7-9
len: 16
j_gene: TRBJ2-1
CDR3aa: CASSTASGSSYNEQFF

v_gene: TRBV11-2
len: 16
j_gene: TRBJ2-7
CDR3aa: CASSESRAGATYEQYF

v_gene: TRBV4-1
len: 13
j_gene: TRBJ1-1
CDR3aa: CASSQDRNTEAFF

v_gene: TRBV5-6
len: 15
j_gene: TRBJ1-3
CDR3aa: CASSSLRYFGNTIYF

v_gene: TRBV7-9
len: 11
j_gene: TRBJ1-1
CDR3aa: CASNSGLEAFF

v_gene: TRBV5-4
len: 15
j_gene: TRBJ1-1
CDR3aa: CASSLGNRGRVEAFF

v_gene: TRBV10-3
len: 14
j_gene: TRBJ1-1
CDR3aa: CAISERRENTEAFF

v_gene: TRBV7-6
len: 16
j_gene: TRBJ2-3
CDR3aa: CASSPFALADTDTQYF

v_gene: TRBV29-1
len: 13
j_gene: TRBJ2-2
CDR3aa: CSVPGEVTGELFF

v_gene: TRBV6-6
len: 14
j_gene: TRBJ1-2
CDR3aa: CAGLGQGANYGYTF

v_gene: TRBV30
len: 14
j_gene: TRBJ1-4
CDR3aa: CAWNTGTGYEKLFF

v_gene: TRBV7-9
len: 14
j_gene: TRBJ1-5
CDR3aa: CASSIGGRDQPQHF

v_gene: TRBV12-1
len: 14
j_gene: TRBJ2-7
CDR3aa: CASNRPDGHYEQYF

v_gene: TRBV11-2
len: 16
j_gene: TRBJ2-2
CDR3aa: CASSFRGAWNTGELFF

v_gene: TRBV5-4
len: 18
j_gene: TRBJ2-1
CDR3aa: CASSLLLSGGGTYNEQFF

v_gene: TRBV2
len: 11
j_gene: TRBJ2-7
CDR3aa: CASSELSEQYF

v_gene: TRBV6-1
len: 13
j_gene: TRBJ1-1
CDR3aa: CASIRTGGPEAFF

v_gene: TRBV6-5
len: 13
j_gene: TRBJ2-1
CDR3aa: CASSYGGRNEQFF

v_gene: TRBV7-2
len: 14
j_gene: TRBJ2-7
CDR3aa: CASSLVTPGGEQYF

v_gene: TRBV9
len: 13
j_gene: TRBJ2-1
CDR3aa: CASSVATNNEQFF

v_gene: TRBV28
len: 15
j_gene: TRBJ1-1
CDR3aa: CASTPGGQGASEAFF

v_gene: TRBV4-3
len: 17
j_gene: TRBJ2-1
CDR3aa: CASSQALAGSSYNEQFF

v_gene: TRBV5-4
len: 13
j_gene: TRBJ1-1
CDR3aa: CASSLPGNTEAFF

v_gene: TRBV27
len: 19
j_gene: TRBJ2-1
CDR3aa: CASSFTPASLAGVGHEQFF

v_gene: TRBV29-1
len: 11
j_gene: TRBJ1-1
CDR3aa: CSVGREAEAFF

v_gene: TRBV6-5
len: 15
j_gene: TRBJ1-3
CDR3aa: CASTWTGGPGNTIYF

v_gene: TRBV5-1
len: 16
j_gene: TRBJ2-5
CDR3aa: CASSPGLAGAQETQYF

v_gene: TRBV27
len: 17
j_gene: TRBJ2-2
CDR3aa: CASSLTSGRALTGELFF